The clone carrying this T cell receptor (beta chain) was counted a few times. Its cognate antigen is unknown. Trimming removed 7 bases from V and 0 bases from J, with 12 bases in between. Germline V gives CDR1 SNHLY, CDR2 FYNNEI. This CDR3 is built from 14 residues. Tagging with unique molecular identifiers was a feature of the TCR beta cDNA libraries. TCRdb reanalysed the PCR reads using MiXCR and keeps one entry per CDR3 protein. This sample has roughly 650,000 distinct CDR3 sequences, with 55% to 60% found just once. The sample comes from a study of post-analysis software for immune sequencing data. Study results and limitations: TRBV5-6, TRBV5-1 and TRBV20-1 belonged to a set of roughly 5 TRBV segments that were more frequent in patients than controls.

The chain joins TRBV2 to TRBJ1-2; D gene unclear. The sequence was obtained from a girl aged 2 to 9 with multiple sclerosis. Sequencing used blood. The CDR3, as DNA: TGTGCCAGCAAGCGTACAGCAACTAACTATGGCTACACCTTC. It encodes CASKRTATNYGYTF.